A selection of T cell receptor beta chains follows, all from one sample in a study of T cell responses to AZD1222 COVID-19 vaccine. TCRdb's table, derived via immunoSEQ multiplex PCR, lists solely in-frame clones and lacks some. Of some 200,000 clones listed, under 95% were seen once; the top ten hold 0.95% to 1%. Sequences were derived from peripheral blood, sampled on day 0 of AZD1222 vaccination. The origin of the receptors is an adult in good health. CDR3s leave out the opening cysteine and the closing phenylalanine or tryptophan.

v_call | cdr3_length | cdr3_aa
TRBV7-2 | 16 | ASSLVGGTGRSGNTIY
TRBV28 | 15 | ASSFGQTSTLFYEQY
TRBV28 | 12 | ASSSGTPTGELF
TRBV9 | 12 | ASSGLAGNGELF
TRBV7-9 | 12 | ASSAPQGSYEQY
TRBV7-3 | 17 | ASSLTGGTSGRNYNEQF
TRBV10-3 | 12 | AIMDRGLTNEQF
TRBV3-1/TRBV3-2 | 13 | ASSQEVWGNYGYT
TRBV2 | 11 | ASNTEMNTEAF
TRBV12-5 | 13 | ASGLGLRGEETQY
TRBV4-1 | 16 | ASSQVVGLAGTAYEQY
TRBV10-3 | 11 | ATGQGAAGEQY
TRBV11-2 | 15 | ASSSASGTGLSYEQY
TRBV5-4 | 12 | ASSLDRANTEAF
TRBV6-5 | 12 | ASSPLSYQETQY
TRBV6-6 | 16 | ASSPRIAGDGDTGELF
TRBV5-4 | 14 | ASSPATSGTTDTQY
TRBV5-1 | 12 | ASSVSSLGETQY
TRBV29-1 | 14 | SVERQGIASNTEAF
TRBV9 | 15 | ASSASGTSGVTDTQY
TRBV19 | 16 | ASSIKAGTPRSSYEQY
TRBV29-1 | 9 | SATTTDTQY